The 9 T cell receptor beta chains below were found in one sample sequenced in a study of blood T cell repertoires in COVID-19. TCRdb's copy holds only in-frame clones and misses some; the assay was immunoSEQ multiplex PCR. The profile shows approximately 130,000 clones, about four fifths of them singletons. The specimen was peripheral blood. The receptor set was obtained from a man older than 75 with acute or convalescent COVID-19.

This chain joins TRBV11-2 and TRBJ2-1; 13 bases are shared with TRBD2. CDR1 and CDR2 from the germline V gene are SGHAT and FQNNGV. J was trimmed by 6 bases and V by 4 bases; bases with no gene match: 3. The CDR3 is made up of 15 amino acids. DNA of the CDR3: TGTGCCAGCAGCTCCACTAGCGGGGGGGCCAATGAGCAGTTCTTC. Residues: CASSSTSGGANEQFF.

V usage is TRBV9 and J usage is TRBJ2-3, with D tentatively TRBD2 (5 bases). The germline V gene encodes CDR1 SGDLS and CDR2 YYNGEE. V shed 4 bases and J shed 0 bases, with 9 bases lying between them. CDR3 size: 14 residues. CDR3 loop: CASSPRTSTDTQYF. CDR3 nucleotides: TGTGCCAGCAGCCCCAGGACTAGCACAGATACGCAGTATTTT.

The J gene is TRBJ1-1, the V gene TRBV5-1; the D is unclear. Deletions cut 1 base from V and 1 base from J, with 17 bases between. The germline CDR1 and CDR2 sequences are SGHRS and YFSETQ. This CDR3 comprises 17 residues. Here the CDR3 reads CASSLREIGHRNTEAFF. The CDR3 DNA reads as TGCGCCAGCAGCTTGCGGGAAATCGGTCATAGGAACACTGAAGCTTTCTTT.

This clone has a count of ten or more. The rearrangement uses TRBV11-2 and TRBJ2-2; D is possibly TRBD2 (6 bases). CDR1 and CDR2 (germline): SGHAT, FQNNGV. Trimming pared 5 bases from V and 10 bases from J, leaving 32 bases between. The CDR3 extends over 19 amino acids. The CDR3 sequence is CASSHLGGRRSRLGLELFF. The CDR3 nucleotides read TGTGCCAGCAGCCACCTGGGGGGTCGGCGGAGCCGCCTTGGGTTGGAGCTGTTTTTT.

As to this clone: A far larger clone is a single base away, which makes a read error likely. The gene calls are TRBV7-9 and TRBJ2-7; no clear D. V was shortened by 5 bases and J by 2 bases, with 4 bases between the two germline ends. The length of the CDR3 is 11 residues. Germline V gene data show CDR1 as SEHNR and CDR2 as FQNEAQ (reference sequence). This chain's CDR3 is CASSPAYEQYF. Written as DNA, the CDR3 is TGTGCCAGCAGCCCCGCCTACGAGCAGTACTTC.

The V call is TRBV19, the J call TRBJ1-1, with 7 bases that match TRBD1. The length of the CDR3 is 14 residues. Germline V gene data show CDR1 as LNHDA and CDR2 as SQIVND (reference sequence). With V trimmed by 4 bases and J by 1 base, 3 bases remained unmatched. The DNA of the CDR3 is TGTGCCAGTAGTACGGGACAGAGGAACACTGAAGCTTTCTTT. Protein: CASSTGQRNTEAFF.

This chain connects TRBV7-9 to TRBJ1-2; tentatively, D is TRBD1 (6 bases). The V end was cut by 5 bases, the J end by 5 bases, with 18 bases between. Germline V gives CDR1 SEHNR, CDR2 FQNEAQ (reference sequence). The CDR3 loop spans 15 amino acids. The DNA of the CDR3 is TGTGCCAGCAGCCCGGGACAAGGGTTCCCGTATGGCTACACCTTC. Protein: CASSPGQGFPYGYTF.

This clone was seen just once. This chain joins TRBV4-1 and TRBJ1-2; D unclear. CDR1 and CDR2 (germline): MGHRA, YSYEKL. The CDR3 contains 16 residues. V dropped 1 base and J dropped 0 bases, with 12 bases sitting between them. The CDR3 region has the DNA TGCGCCAGCAGCCAAGTGCTAAGCCCCACTAACTATGGCTACACCTTC. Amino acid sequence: CASSQVLSPTNYGYTF.

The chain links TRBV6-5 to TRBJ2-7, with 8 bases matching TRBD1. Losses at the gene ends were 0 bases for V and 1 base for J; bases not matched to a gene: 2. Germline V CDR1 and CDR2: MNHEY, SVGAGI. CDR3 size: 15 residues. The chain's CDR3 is CASSYSTGVSYEQYF. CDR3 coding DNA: TGTGCCAGCAGTTACTCGACAGGGGTATCCTACGAGCAGTACTTC.